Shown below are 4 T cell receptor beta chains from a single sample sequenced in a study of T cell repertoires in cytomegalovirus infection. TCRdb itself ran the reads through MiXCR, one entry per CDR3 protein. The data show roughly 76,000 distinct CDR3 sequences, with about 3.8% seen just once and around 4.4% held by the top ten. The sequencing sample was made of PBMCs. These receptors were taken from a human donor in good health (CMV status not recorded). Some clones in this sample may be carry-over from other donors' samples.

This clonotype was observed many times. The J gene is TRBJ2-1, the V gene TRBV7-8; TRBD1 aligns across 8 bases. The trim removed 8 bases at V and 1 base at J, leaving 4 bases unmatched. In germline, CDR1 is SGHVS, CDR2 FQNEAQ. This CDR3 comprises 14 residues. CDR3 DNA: TGTGCCAGCTCACAGGGGGGATCCTACAATGAGCAGTTCTTC. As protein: CASSQGGSYNEQFF.

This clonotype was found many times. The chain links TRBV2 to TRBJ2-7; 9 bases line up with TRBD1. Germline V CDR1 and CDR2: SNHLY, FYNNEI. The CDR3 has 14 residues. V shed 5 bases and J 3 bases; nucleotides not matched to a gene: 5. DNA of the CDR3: TGTGCCAGCAGTTCGGACAGGGGATACTACGAGCAGTACTTC. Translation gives CASSSDRGYYEQYF.

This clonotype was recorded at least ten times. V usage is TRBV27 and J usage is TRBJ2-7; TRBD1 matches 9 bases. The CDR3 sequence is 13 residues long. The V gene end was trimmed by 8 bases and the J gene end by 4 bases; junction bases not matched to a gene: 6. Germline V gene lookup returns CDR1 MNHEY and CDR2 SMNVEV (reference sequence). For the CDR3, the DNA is TGTGCCAGCGGGTGGACAGGGGAATACGAGCAGTACTTC. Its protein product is CASGWTGEYEQYF.

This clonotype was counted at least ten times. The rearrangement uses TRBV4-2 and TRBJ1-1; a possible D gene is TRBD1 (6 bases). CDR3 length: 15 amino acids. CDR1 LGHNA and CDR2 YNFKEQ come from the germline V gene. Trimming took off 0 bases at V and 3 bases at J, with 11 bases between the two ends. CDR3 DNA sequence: TGTGCCAGCAGCCAAGAGGGGGCGCGGGACACTGAAGCTTTCTTT. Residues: CASSQEGARDTEAFF.